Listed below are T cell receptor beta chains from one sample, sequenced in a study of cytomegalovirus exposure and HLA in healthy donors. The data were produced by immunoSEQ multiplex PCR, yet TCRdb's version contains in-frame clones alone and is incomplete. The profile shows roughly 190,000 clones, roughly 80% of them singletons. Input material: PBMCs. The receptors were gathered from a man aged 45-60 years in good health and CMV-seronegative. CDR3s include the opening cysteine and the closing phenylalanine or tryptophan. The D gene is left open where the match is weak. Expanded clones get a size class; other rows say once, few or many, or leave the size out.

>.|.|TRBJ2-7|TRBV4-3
TGCGCCAGCAGCCAAGATTCCTCCGACAGGCCGAGCTCCTACGAGCAGTACTTC
CASSQDSSDRPSSYEQYF
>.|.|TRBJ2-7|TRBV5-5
TGTGCCAGCAGCCATCAACAGGTGGGGCAGTACTTC
CASSHQQVGQYF
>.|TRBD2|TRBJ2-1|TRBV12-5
TGTGCTAGTGGCTTTAGCGGGGGGGCCTTCAGCTCCTACAATGAGCAGTTCTTC
CASGFSGGAFSSYNEQFF
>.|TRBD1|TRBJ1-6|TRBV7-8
TGTGCCAGCAGCCCCCAGGGGTTGCAGGGGGCTAAGAATTCACCCCTCCACTTT
CASSPQGLQGAKNSPLHF
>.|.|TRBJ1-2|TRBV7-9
TGTTCCAGCATCCCCCCAACCCAGGGGAGAGCGTCTGGCTACACCTTC
CSSIPPTQGRASGYTF
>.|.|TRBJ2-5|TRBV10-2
TGCGCCAGCAGTGAGGACGGGGGTTATCGGGAGACCCAGTACTTC
CASSEDGGYRETQYF
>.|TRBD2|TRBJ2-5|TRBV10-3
TGTGCCATCAGTGATGGACTAGCGGCCCAAGAGACCCAGTACTTC
CAISDGLAAQETQYF
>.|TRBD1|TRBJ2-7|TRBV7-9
TGTGCCAGCAGCTCTCCGGGACAGGGAGTCTACGAGCAGTACTTC
CASSSPGQGVYEQYF
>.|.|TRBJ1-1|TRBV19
TGTGCCAGTAGTCCCGGGTCCACTGAAGCTTTCTTT
CASSPGSTEAFF
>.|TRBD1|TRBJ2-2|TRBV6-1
TGTGCCAGCATCGACAGGGAGGGGGAGCTGTTTTTT
CASIDREGELFF
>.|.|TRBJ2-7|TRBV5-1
TGCGCCAGCAGCTTGGGCGGGGGCGCGACCTACGAGCAGTACTTC
CASSLGGGATYEQYF
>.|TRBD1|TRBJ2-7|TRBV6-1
TGTGCCAGCAGGTGGACAGGGGGGCCTACCTACGAGCAGTACTTC
CASRWTGGPTYEQYF
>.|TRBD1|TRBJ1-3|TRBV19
TGTGCCAGTAGTATCGGGGACAGGGGAGCTGGAAACACCATATATTTT
CASSIGDRGAGNTIYF
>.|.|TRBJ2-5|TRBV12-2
TGTGCAAGTCGCTTCCAAAACGGGACTAGCGGGGAGGAGACCCAGTACTTC
CASRFQNGTSGEETQYF
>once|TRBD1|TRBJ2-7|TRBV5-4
TGTGCCAGCGGACGGACAGGGCTCCACGAGCAGTACTTC
CASGRTGLHEQYF
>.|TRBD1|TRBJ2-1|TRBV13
TGTGCCAGCAGCTCCTCCGGGACAGCCGTCCCTCTTTACAATGAGCAGTTCTTC
CASSSSGTAVPLYNEQFF
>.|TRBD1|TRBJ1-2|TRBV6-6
TGTGCCAGCAGTCCCCCAACAGGGGCGGGTGTGGGTGGCTACACCTTC
CASSPPTGAGVGGYTF
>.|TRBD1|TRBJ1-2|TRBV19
TGTGCCAGTACCCGACAGGGGGCTAACTATGGCTACACCTTC
CASTRQGANYGYTF
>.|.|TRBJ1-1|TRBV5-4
TGTGCCAGCAGTCCGGACTCCTTCATGAACACTGAAGCTTTCTTT
CASSPDSFMNTEAFF
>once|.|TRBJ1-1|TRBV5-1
TGCGCCAGCAGCTTGAGAATCACAGGACAGCTGAACACTGAAGCTTTCTTT
CASSLRITGQLNTEAFF
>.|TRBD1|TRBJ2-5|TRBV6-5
TGTGCCAGCTGGACAGGGAGTCAGGAGACCCAGTACTTC
CASWTGSQETQYF
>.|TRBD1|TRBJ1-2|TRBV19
TGTGCCAGTAGTCCCCGGGGGACAGGAGGTAACTATGGCTACACCTTC
CASSPRGTGGNYGYTF
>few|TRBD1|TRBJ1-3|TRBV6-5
TGTGCCAGCAAAAGGACAGGGGCTGGAAACACCATATATTTT
CASKRTGAGNTIYF
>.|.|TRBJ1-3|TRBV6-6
TGTGCCAGCCTCCCGAGTTCTGGAAACACCATATATTTT
CASLPSSGNTIYF
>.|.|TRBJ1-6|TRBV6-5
TGTGCCAGCAGTGCGGGACCCTATAATTCACCCCTCCACTTT
CASSAGPYNSPLHF
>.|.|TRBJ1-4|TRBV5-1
TGCGCCAGCAGCTTTATGGGGCTTAATGAAAAACTGTTTTTT
CASSFMGLNEKLFF
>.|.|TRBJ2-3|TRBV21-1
TGTGCCAGCAGCAAATGGACTAGCGGGGCTAGCACAGATACGCAGTATTTT
CASSKWTSGASTDTQYF
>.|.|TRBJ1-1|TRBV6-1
TGTGCCAGCCTCAGGCAAGGGAGGACTGAAGCTTTCTTT
CASLRQGRTEAFF
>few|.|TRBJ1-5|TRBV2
TGTGCCAGCAGGTATCCAGGGGGCAATCAGCCCCAGCATTTT
CASRYPGGNQPQHF
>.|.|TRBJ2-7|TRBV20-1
TGCAGTGCTACCCCGGAGGGAGAGCAGTACTTC
CSATPEGEQYF
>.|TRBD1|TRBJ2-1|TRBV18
TGTGCCAGCTCACCACTAGACAGGGGGCTCCGCCCGAGAAGTAATGAGCAGTTCTTC
CASSPLDRGLRPRSNEQFF
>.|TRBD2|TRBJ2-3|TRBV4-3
TGCGCCAGCAGCCTCCTACACGGGGGGGATACGCAGTATTTT
CASSLLHGGDTQYF
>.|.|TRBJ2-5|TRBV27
TGTGCCAGCAGACAGGACAGAACCCAGTACTTC
CASRQDRTQYF
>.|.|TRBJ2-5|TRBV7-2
TGTGCCAGCAGCTTCGTTGCCAGGGGAGAGACCCAGTACTTC
CASSFVARGETQYF
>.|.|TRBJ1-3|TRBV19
TGTGCCAGTAGTAGCCGGTCTGGAAACACCATATATTTT
CASSSRSGNTIYF
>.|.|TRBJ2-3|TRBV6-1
TGTGCCAGCTCCCCTGAGTTTAGCACAGATACGCAGTATTTT
CASSPEFSTDTQYF
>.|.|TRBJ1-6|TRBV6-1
TGTGCCAGCAGTGAAGCACCTAATACTTCACCCCTCCACTTT
CASSEAPNTSPLHF
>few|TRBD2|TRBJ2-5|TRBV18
TGTGCCAGCTCACGCGCCGGACTAGCGGGGGAAGAGACCCAGTACTTC
CASSRAGLAGEETQYF
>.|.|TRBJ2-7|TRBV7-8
TGTGCCAGCAGCTCTGACGGGGGTACCTACGAGCAGTACTTC
CASSSDGGTYEQYF
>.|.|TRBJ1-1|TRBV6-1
TGTGCCACCTCTGGGTCCAGGTTTACTGAAGCTTTCTTT
CATSGSRFTEAFF
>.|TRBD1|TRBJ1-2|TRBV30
TGTGCCTGGGGGACAGGGTACTATGGCTACACCTTC
CAWGTGYYGYTF
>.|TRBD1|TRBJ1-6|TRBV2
TGTGCCAGCAGTTCGGACAGGGGGCGAGGTTCACCCCTCCACTTT
CASSSDRGRGSPLHF
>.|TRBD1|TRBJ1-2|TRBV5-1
TGCGCCAGCAGCTTGGCCTTGACAGGGACATACTATGGCTACACCTTC
CASSLALTGTYYGYTF
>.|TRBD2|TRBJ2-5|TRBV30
TGTGCCAGTAGCGGGGTAATCCAAGAGACCCAGTACTTC
CASSGVIQETQYF
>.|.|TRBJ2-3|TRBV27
TGTGCCAGCAGTCCCCTGGCGGCGGGGTCTGGAGATACGCAGTATTTT
CASSPLAAGSGDTQYF
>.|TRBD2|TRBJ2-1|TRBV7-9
TGTGCCAGCATTCAAGCGGGGGGCCGGGGGAATGAGCAGTTCTTC
CASIQAGGRGNEQFF